This T cell receptor (beta chain) was recovered during a study of tumor-infiltrating lymphocytes in primary liver carcinoma. At the level of the study: Stage T1-T3 N0M0 tumors measured about 4.2 to 10 cm at most. Points from the study as a whole: A fraction of only about 7-24% of top clones appeared in all five tumor regions.

The source material, roughly 18-30 mg of unsorted bulk tissue, was used to co-extract RNA and DNA. Surgical resection served as treatment for the primary liver carcinoma of these patients. Samples were taken from five separate regions of every tumor. Reverse transcription of approximately 520 ng total RNA with a constant-region primer produced TCR beta cDNA. The TCR beta library was amplified through three nested multiplex PCR rounds in a modified ARM-PCR procedure. PCR rounds one and two used TRBV1-TRBV30 forward primers with a C-beta reverse primer for around 9 cycles each. TCRdb re-analysed the multiplex PCR reads in MiXCR, keeping a single row per CDR3 protein. The table includes 50,000 to 60,000 distinct CDR3 sequences, around 77% detected once. The CDR3 runs 18 residues. The V gene's germline CDR1 is SGHAT and CDR2 FQNNGV. A word on this clonotype: No antigen is known for it. An end of the junction does not agree with germline; a read error may underlie this.

The clonotype comes from a middle-aged man with primary liver carcinoma and hepatitis B virus infection. J is TRBJ2-6 and V is TRBV11-2; D ambiguous. Sequencing used liver tumor tissue from sampling region 5. The subset was: tumor region T5, tumor centre. CDR3 in amino acids: CASSSWVPYLSEADVLTF. The CDR3 nucleotides are TGTGCCAGCAGCAGCTGGGTACCATATCTCTCTGAGGCCGACGTCCTGACTTTC.